The 17 T cell receptor beta chains below were found in one sample sequenced in a study of technical replicates of blood from several donors. Method: immunoSEQ multiplex PCR; TCRdb's copy keeps in-frame clones and lacks some. This sample has 45,000 to 50,000 clones, with approximately 90% found just once. The source material was PBMCs. These receptors were obtained from a human donor in good health. Some clones in this sample may be carry-over from other donors' samples.

The chain uses TRBV30 and TRBJ2-7; D may be TRBD2 (6 bases). CDR1 and CDR2 (germline): GTSNPN, SVGIG (reference sequence). The length of the CDR3 is 13 residues. V shed 2 bases and J shed 9 bases, with 17 bases lying between them. CDR3 sequence: CAWSQDVGGRQYF. The DNA for the CDR3 is TGTGCCTGGAGTCAGGACGTGGGGGGAAGGCAGTACTTC. Full variable domain (remainder filled in from reference TRBV30 and TRBJ2-7): SQTIHQWPATLVQPVGSPLSLECTVEGTSNPNLYWYRQAAGRGLQLLFYSVGIGQISSEVPQNLSASRPQDRQFILSSKKLLLSDSGFYLCAWSQDVGGRQYFGPGTRLTVT.

The chain recombines TRBV7-9 with TRBJ2-3; perhaps TRBD1 as D (6 bases). Germline V gene sequence: CDR1 SEHNR, CDR2 FQNEAQ (reference sequence). V was pared by 1 base and J by 3 bases, with 11 bases between. The CDR3 loop spans 15 amino acids. CDR3 in DNA: TGTGCCAGCAGCTTAGAGGCTAGGGGGACAGATACGCAGTATTTT. Residues: CASSLEARGTDTQYF.

The V call is TRBV7-9, the J call TRBJ1-1; D is ambiguous. From germline, CDR1 is SEHNR and CDR2 FQNEAQ (reference sequence). The CDR3 spans 12 residues. Trimming took off 5 bases at V and 5 bases at J, with 9 bases between the two ends. The CDR3 nucleotides read TGTGCCAGCAGCCTGGCCGTGACTGAAGCTTTCTTT. The encoded protein is CASSLAVTEAFF.

The chain links TRBV2 to TRBJ2-5; D may be TRBD1 (6 bases). CDR1 is SNHLY and CDR2 is FYNNEI in the germline V gene. This CDR3 region has 14 residues. V lost 6 bases, J lost 7 bases, and 18 bases lay in between. CDR3 residues: CASSTTGRFGTQYF. CDR3 coding DNA: TGTGCCAGCAGCACTACAGGGCGCTTCGGGACCCAGTACTTC. Looking up the rest from reference TRBV2 and TRBJ2-5 gives the full variable domain: EPEVTQTPSHQVTQMGQEVILRCVPISNHLYFYWYRQILGQKVEFLVSFYNNEISEKSEIFDDQFSVERPDGSNFTLKIRSTKLEDSAMYFCASSTTGRFGTQYFGPGTRLLVL.

This clone has just a few counts. The chain combines TRBV2 with TRBJ2-7; 10 bases map to TRBD1. Per germline, CDR1 SNHLY and CDR2 FYNNEI. This CDR3 spans 15 amino acids. J was trimmed by 2 bases and V by 8 bases; bases with no gene match: 9. CDR3 sequence (DNA): TGTGCCAGCCGCAGACAGGGGGCCCCCACCTACGAGCAGTACTTC. Its protein product is CASRRQGAPTYEQYF.

This chain joins TRBV4-2 and TRBJ2-2; D call uncertain. This CDR3 comprises 17 residues. The V and J ends lost 1 base and 0 bases respectively, with 12 bases between them. Germline-derived CDR1 and CDR2 are LGHNA and YNFKEQ. CDR3 region: CASSQGKSEANTGELFF. The CDR3 nucleotides are TGTGCCAGCAGCCAAGGTAAAAGCGAGGCGAACACCGGGGAGCTGTTTTTT.

This clone has just one count. This chain uses TRBV4-2 with TRBJ2-3, with no clear D. Trimming left V 4 bases short and J 6 bases short, with 14 bases between. The CDR3 is 14 residues long. The V gene's germline CDR1 is LGHNA and CDR2 YNFKEQ. The CDR3 DNA is TGTGCCAGCAGCCGCTCAGTGGAGTCTGATACGCAGTATTTT. Protein: CASSRSVESDTQYF.

The genes are TRBV30 and TRBJ2-5, with 7 bases aligning to TRBD2. CDR1 GTSNPN and CDR2 SVGIG come from the germline V gene (reference sequence). The junction had 5 bases not matched to a gene; V was cut back by 8 bases and J by 5 bases. The CDR3 sequence is 11 residues long. The chain's CDR3 is CARGVGETQYF. The CDR3 DNA is TGTGCCCGGGGGGTAGGCGAGACCCAGTACTTC. The entire variable domain, with the rest obtained from reference TRBV30 and TRBJ2-5, is as follows: SQTIHQWPATLVQPVGSPLSLECTVEGTSNPNLYWYRQAAGRGLQLLFYSVGIGQISSEVPQNLSASRPQDRQFILSSKKLLLSDSGFYLCARGVGETQYFGPGTRLLVL.

This chain joins TRBV29-1 and TRBJ2-7, with TRBD2 identical over 11 bases. The CDR3 contains 17 residues. Germline V CDR1 and CDR2: SQVTM, ANQGSEA. Trimming cost V 7 bases and J 3 bases; bases outside gene matches: 17. The CDR3 spells CSATGTSGGLYSYEQYF. The CDR3 coding sequence is TGCAGCGCCACCGGGACTAGCGGAGGTCTGTATAGCTACGAGCAGTACTTC.

The chain carries TRBV9 and TRBJ2-7; 8 bases align to TRBD2. The CDR3 has 15 amino acids. V shed 4 bases and J 6 bases; nucleotides not matched to a gene: 12. Germline V gives CDR1 SGDLS, CDR2 YYNGEE. This chain's CDR3 is CASSSSGTRGGEQYF. CDR3 coding DNA: TGTGCCAGCAGCTCCTCCGGGACTAGAGGAGGCGAGCAGTACTTC.

The chain links TRBV7-9 to TRBJ2-7; TRBD2 aligns across 7 bases. The CDR3 contains 14 residues. With 5 bases clipped from V and 0 bases from J, the junction kept 4 bases outside the gene matches. The V gene's germline CDR1 is SEHNR and CDR2 FQNEAQ (reference sequence). The DNA of the CDR3 is TGTGCCAGCAGCCCCCGGACTAGCTCCTACGAGCAGTACTTC. Translating gives CASSPRTSSYEQYF.

This clone was seen a single time. This rearrangement joins TRBV6-1 to TRBJ1-1, with TRBD1 matching over 9 bases. CDR1 MNHNS and CDR2 SASEGT come from the germline V gene. Unmatched junction bases numbered 8, after V lost 7 bases and J lost 5 bases. The CDR3 loop spans 14 amino acids. The CDR3 loop reads CASTRDRAGTEAFF. The CDR3 nucleotides read TGTGCCAGCACCCGGGACAGGGCGGGAACTGAAGCTTTCTTT.

The chain has TRBV5-1 and TRBJ2-7; possibly TRBD1 for D (7 bases). Germline V gene data show CDR1 as SGHRS and CDR2 as YFSETQ. This CDR3 has 15 residues. Trimming stripped 3 bases from V and 4 bases from J, with 17 bases between. CDR3 in DNA: TGCGCCAGCAGCTCGGGGGTGGGCAGGGGGTACGAGCAGTACTTC. Protein: CASSSGVGRGYEQYF. Using reference TRBV5-1 and TRBJ2-7 for the parts outside the CDR3, the full variable domain is KAGVTQTPRYLIKTRGQQVTLSCSPISGHRSVSWYQQTPGQGLQFLFEYFSETQRNKGNFPGRFSGRQFSNSRSEMNVSTLELGDSALYLCASSSGVGRGYEQYFGPGTRLTVT.

The CDR3 DNA reads as TGTGCCAGCTCACCTATCCCAGTAGCGGGAGGTCGCAATGAGCAGTTCTTC. It translates to CASSPIPVAGGRNEQFF. This chain links TRBV18 with TRBJ2-1; 10 nucleotides agree with TRBD2. Germline CDR1 reads KGHSH; CDR2 reads LQKENI. CDR3 size: 17 residues. After removal of 3 bases from V and 6 bases from J, the junction contained 11 bases not matched to a gene.

CDR3 in DNA: TGTGCCAGCAGAGAGGGCAATGAGCAGTTCTTC. It codes for CASREGNEQFF. The genes are TRBV25-1 and TRBJ2-1, with D possibly TRBD2 on 5 matching bases. The V gene's germline CDR1 is MGHDK and CDR2 SYGVNS. The CDR3 is 11 residues long. The ends were cut back, 6 bases at V and 6 bases at J, with 6 bases in the middle. Variable domain in full (rest from reference TRBV25-1 and TRBJ2-1): EADIYQTPRYLVIGTGKKITLECSQTMGHDKMYWYQQDPGMELHLIHYSYGVNSTEKGDLSSESTVSRIRTEHFPLTLESARPSHTSQYLCASREGNEQFFGPGTRLTVL.

V gene TRBV15 combines with J gene TRBJ2-7, with D uncertain. The CDR3 sequence is 15 residues long. The V end lost 0 bases, the J end lost 5 bases, and 14 bases lay between the germline ends. CDR1 LNHNV and CDR2 YYDKDF come from the germline V gene (reference sequence). The CDR3 bases are TGTGCCACCAGCAGAGATCCGGTTCTAGGCGACGAGCAGTACTTC. Its translation is CATSRDPVLGDEQYF.

The chain recombines TRBV6-4 with TRBJ2-3, with TRBD1 matching 9 bases. The CDR3 length is 16 residues. The V segment lost 3 bases and the J segment 0 bases; nucleotides outside the gene matches: 4. CDR1 and CDR2 (germline): MRHNA, SNTAGT. The CDR3 loop is CASSETGGGSTDTQYF. The CDR3 DNA reads as TGTGCCAGCAGTGAAACAGGGGGCGGGAGCACAGATACGCAGTATTTT.